The 27 T cell receptor beta chains in this list originate from one sample, sequenced in a study of CD8 T cells in Susac syndrome. It was with random hexamers that roughly 0.5 to 1 ug RNA was reverse transcribed. MiXCR, run by TCRdb on the immunoSEQ multiplex PCR reads, gives a single entry per CDR3 protein. This table has about 210,000 distinct CDR3 sequences, roughly 94% appearing once. The sequenced material came from CD4+ T cells from PBMCs. These receptors came from a human donor in good health.

CDR3: CASSGPTNEKLFF. DNA of the CDR3: TGTGCCAGCAGCGGGCCGACTAATGAAAAACTGTTTTTT. The chain recombines TRBV7-2 with TRBJ1-4; no firm D call. The CDR3 has 13 residues. Germline CDR1 reads SGHTA; CDR2 reads FQGNSA. V dropped 5 bases and J dropped 2 bases, with 6 bases sitting between them.

V gene TRBV29-1 combines with J gene TRBJ2-7; D not certain. This CDR3 region has 13 residues. Trimming shortened V by 3 bases and J by 3 bases, and 12 bases separated the two germline ends. Germline V gene lookup returns CDR1 SQVTM and CDR2 ANQGSEA. The CDR3 is CSVDFSIHYEQYV. In DNA form, the CDR3 reads TGCAGCGTTGATTTTTCCATTCACTACGAGCAGTACGTC.

V and J are TRBV13 and TRBJ2-7, with 13 bases fitting TRBD2. The germline V gene has CDR1 PRHDT and CDR2 FYEKMQ (reference sequence). CDR3 size: 13 residues. The V segment lost 8 bases and the J segment 4 bases; nucleotides outside the gene matches: 2. CDR3 sequence (DNA): TGTGCCAGCTCGACTAGCGGGAGGTACGAGCAGTACGTC. Translation gives CASSTSGRYEQYV.

This chain uses TRBV20-1 with TRBJ1-5; a possible D gene is TRBD1 (5 bases). Trimming left V 3 bases short and J 1 base short, with 10 bases between. This CDR3 is built from 14 residues. Germline V gene lookup returns CDR1 DFQATT and CDR2 SNEGSKA (reference sequence). This CDR3 is CSARPRTSNQPQHF. The DNA for the CDR3 is TGCAGTGCTAGGCCCAGGACAAGCAATCAGCCCCAGCATTTT.

The J gene is TRBJ2-1, the V gene TRBV12-5; no clear D. The CDR3 has 13 residues. The V gene lost 5 bases and the J gene lost 5 bases, with 10 bases spanning the gap. Per germline, CDR1 LGHNT and CDR2 FRNRAP. The CDR3 loop reads CASGPALNNEQFF. The DNA for the CDR3 is TGTGCTAGTGGTCCCGCTCTCAACAATGAGCAGTTCTTC.

The J gene is TRBJ2-1, the V gene TRBV2; D is unclear. The ends were cut back, 6 bases at V and 5 bases at J, with 11 bases in the middle. The V gene's germline CDR1 is SNHLY and CDR2 FYNNEI. CDR3 length: 13 amino acids. The CDR3 DNA follows: TGTGCCAGCAGGGCGGATAGTCACAATGAGCAGTTCTTC. Its translation: CASRADSHNEQFF.

CDR3 in DNA: TGCGCCAGCAGCCAATCTATAGCGGGAGGGACCTACGAGCAGTACGTC. Its translation is CASSQSIAGGTYEQYV. This chain uses TRBV4-1 with TRBJ2-7, with 11 nucleotides matching TRBD2. The CDR3 runs to 16 residues. V shed 2 bases and J 2 bases; nucleotides not matched to a gene: 5. CDR1 is MGHRA and CDR2 is YSYEKL in the germline V gene.

CDR3: CSARKGQYEQYV. The CDR3 DNA reads TGCAGTGCTAGGAAAGGACAGTACGAGCAGTACGTC. The chain is built from TRBV20-1 and TRBJ2-7; maybe TRBD1 (6 bases). The CDR3 is 12 residues long. V was shortened by 3 bases and J by 4 bases, with 10 bases between the two germline ends. The germline gives CDR1 DFQATT, CDR2 SNEGSKA (reference sequence).

The chain combines TRBV20-1 with TRBJ1-5, with D uncertain. The length of the CDR3 is 13 residues. The V gene lost 5 bases and the J gene lost 2 bases, with 10 bases spanning the gap. From germline, CDR1 is DFQATT and CDR2 SNEGSKA (reference sequence). CDR3 sequence: CSARGVGNQPQHF. For the CDR3, the DNA is TGCAGTGCTCGGGGAGTAGGCAATCAGCCCCAGCATTTT.

This chain connects TRBV29-1 to TRBJ2-7; the D is unclear. This CDR3 contains 12 residues. The V end lost 4 bases, the J end lost 3 bases, and 10 bases lay between the germline ends. Germline CDR1 and CDR2: SQVTM and ANQGSEA. This chain's CDR3 is CSVVSGVYEQYF. The CDR3 region has the DNA TGCAGCGTTGTTTCTGGGGTCTACGAGCAGTACTTC.

This rearrangement joins TRBV9 to TRBJ2-2, with 9 positions matching TRBD2. This CDR3 comprises 12 residues. Germline V gene lookup returns CDR1 SGDLS and CDR2 YYNGEE. The CDR3 region is CASGRNTGELFF. The CDR3, as DNA: TGTGCTAGCGGGAGAAACACCGGGGAGCTGTTTTTT.

This clonotype was seen only a few times. The rearrangement joins TRBV2 to TRBJ2-2; no clear D gene. CDR3 length: 12 amino acids. Deletions cut 5 bases from V and 1 base from J, with 2 bases between. CDR1 is SNHLY and CDR2 is FYNNEI in the germline V gene. The CDR3 DNA reads as TGTGCCAGCAGTCAGAACACCGGGGAGCTGTTTTTT. It specifies CASSQNTGELFF.

CDR3 in DNA: TGTGCCAGCAGAGGTACAGGGGAAGACTATGGCTACACCTTC. This codes for CASRGTGEDYGYTF. The chain carries TRBV12-3 or TRBV12-4 and TRBJ1-2, with 7 bases aligning to TRBD1. CDR3 length: 14 residues. Trimming cost V 6 bases and J 3 bases; bases outside gene matches: 7.

The genes are TRBV28 and TRBJ2-4, with D possibly TRBD1 on 5 matching bases. Trimming stripped 8 bases from V and 1 base from J, with 24 bases between. CDR1 is MDHEN and CDR2 is SYDVKM in the germline V gene. The CDR3 consists of 18 residues. CDR3 amino acids: CASLEASSFQGAKNIQYF. As DNA, the CDR3 is TGTGCCAGCCTCGAGGCTTCTAGTTTTCAGGGTGCCAAAAACATTCAGTACTTC.

The chain is built from TRBV15 and TRBJ1-1; D unclear. V was shortened by 1 base and J by 6 bases, with 6 bases between the two germline ends. CDR3 length equals 12 residues. Germline CDR1 reads LNHNV; CDR2 reads YYDKDF (reference sequence). This chain's CDR3 is CATSRGGAEAFF. In nucleotides, the CDR3 is TGTGCCACCAGCAGAGGAGGAGCTGAAGCTTTCTTT. Based on the CDR3 plus reference TRBV15 and TRBJ1-1, the full variable domain is DAMVIQNPRYQVTQFGKPVTLSCSQTLNHNVMYWYQQKSSQAPKLLFHYYDKDFNNEADTPDNFQSRRPNTSFCFLDIRSPGLGDTAMYLCATSRGGAEAFFGQGTRLTVV.

The rearrangement joins TRBV4-3 to TRBJ1-2, with D possibly matching TRBD1 (5 bases). CDR3 length equals 18 residues. The germline V and J ends were trimmed by 0 bases and 0 bases, with 17 bases remaining between them. Germline values: CDR1 LGHNA, CDR2 YSLEER. For the CDR3, the DNA is TGCGCCAGCAGCCAAGATATAGCAGGGACGGTAGCTAACTATGGCTACACCTTC. This gives the protein CASSQDIAGTVANYGYTF.

The rearrangement joins TRBV20-1 to TRBJ2-5, with a weak D call TRBD2 (6 bases). V was shortened by 2 bases and J by 5 bases, with 18 bases between the two germline ends. Per the germline V gene, CDR1 is DFQATT and CDR2 is SNEGSKA (reference sequence). The CDR3 has 15 residues. CDR3 sequence: CSARTGGTAWETQYF. The CDR3 bases are TGCAGTGCTAGAACAGGCGGGACTGCATGGGAGACCCAGTACTTC.

V and J are TRBV7-9 and TRBJ1-2, with no clear D. Trimming removed 1 base from V and 5 bases from J, with 11 bases in between. The CDR3 loop spans 14 amino acids. Looked up from germline, CDR1 is SEHNR and CDR2 is FQNEAQ (reference sequence). In DNA form, the CDR3 reads TGTGCCAGCAGCTTAGGCAGGTGGCAATATGGCTACACCTTC. This sequence encodes CASSLGRWQYGYTF.

CDR3 nucleotides: TGCAGTGCTAGAGATTACGACTCGGGACAGAACTATGGCTACACCTTC. Translating gives CSARDYDSGQNYGYTF. The rearrangement joins TRBV20-1 to TRBJ1-2; 7 nucleotides line up with TRBD1. The J segment lost 2 bases and the V segment lost 0 bases, leaving 9 bases of the junction unmatched. This CDR3 has 16 amino acids. Per germline, CDR1 DFQATT and CDR2 SNEGSKA (reference sequence).

The chain couples TRBV29-1 to TRBJ1-5; D uncertain. The CDR3 consists of 10 residues. V lost 8 bases and J 5 bases, leaving 7 bases between the germline ends. CDR1 and CDR2 (germline): SQVTM, ANQGSEA. Here the CDR3 reads CSPSDQPQHF. CDR3 DNA: TGCAGCCCTTCAGATCAGCCCCAGCATTTT.

J is TRBJ1-2 and V is TRBV3-1; perhaps TRBD1 as D (5 bases). The germline V gene has CDR1 LGHDT and CDR2 YNNKEL (reference sequence). The ends were cut back, 7 bases at V and 7 bases at J, with 16 bases in the middle. The CDR3 is made up of 13 amino acids. In DNA form, the CDR3 reads TGTGCCAGCAAACTAGGCAGGGTTAGTGGCTACACCTTC. Residues: CASKLGRVSGYTF.

The chain combines TRBV29-1 with TRBJ2-5; TRBD1 matches 8 bases. This CDR3 has 13 residues. Germline values: CDR1 SQVTM, CDR2 ANQGSEA. Losses at the gene ends were 7 bases for V and 5 bases for J; bases not matched to a gene: 9. The CDR3 DNA reads as TGCAGCGCACTAGGACAGGGAGGCGAGACCCAGTACTTC. Translation: CSALGQGGETQYF.

The chain combines TRBV29-1 with TRBJ2-1; 10 nucleotides agree with TRBD1. The ends lost 2 bases at V and 11 bases at J; junction bases unmatched: 9. In germline, CDR1 is SQVTM, CDR2 ANQGSEA. This CDR3 is 14 amino acids long. CDR3 sequence: CSVEQGQGLYQQFF. DNA for the CDR3: TGCAGCGTTGAACAGGGACAGGGGCTATATCAGCAGTTCTTC.

The chain is built from TRBV2 and TRBJ2-4, with no clear D. Germline V gene data show CDR1 as SNHLY and CDR2 as FYNNEI. The CDR3 is 14 residues long. Trimming pared 0 bases from V and 4 bases from J, leaving 7 bases between. The CDR3 nucleotides read TGTGCCAGCAGTGAAGCGTCACAGAAAAACATTCAGTACTTC. This translates into CASSEASQKNIQYF.

The table lists this clonotype with a count of one. This rearrangement joins TRBV29-1 to TRBJ2-6, with no clear D. Germline CDR1 and CDR2: SQVTM and ANQGSEA. The CDR3 has 12 amino acids. V was cut by 6 bases and J by 2 bases, with 5 bases left in between. The CDR3 loop is CSVGTGANVLTF. CDR3 coding DNA: TGCAGCGTGGGGACTGGGGCCAACGTCCTGACTTTC.

In this sample, this clonotype turned up once. This chain joins TRBV28 and TRBJ2-7; 9 bases map to TRBD2. The CDR3 is 15 amino acids. The V segment lost 6 bases and the J segment 7 bases; nucleotides outside the gene matches: 13. Germline values: CDR1 MDHEN, CDR2 SYDVKM. CDR3 bases: TGTGCCAGCAGACTCAAGTCCGGGACTAGCTCTGAGCAGTACGTC. This sequence encodes CASRLKSGTSSEQYV.

This clonotype has more than one count but fewer than ten. V and J are TRBV18 and TRBJ2-3; maybe TRBD1 (5 bases). Trimming cost V 1 base and J 1 base, with 6 bases left between them. Germline values: CDR1 KGHSH, CDR2 LQKENI. CDR3 size: 14 residues. In DNA, the CDR3 is TGTGCCAGCTCACCACAAGGGGGCACAGATACGCAGTATTTT. The encoded protein is CASSPQGGTDTQYF.